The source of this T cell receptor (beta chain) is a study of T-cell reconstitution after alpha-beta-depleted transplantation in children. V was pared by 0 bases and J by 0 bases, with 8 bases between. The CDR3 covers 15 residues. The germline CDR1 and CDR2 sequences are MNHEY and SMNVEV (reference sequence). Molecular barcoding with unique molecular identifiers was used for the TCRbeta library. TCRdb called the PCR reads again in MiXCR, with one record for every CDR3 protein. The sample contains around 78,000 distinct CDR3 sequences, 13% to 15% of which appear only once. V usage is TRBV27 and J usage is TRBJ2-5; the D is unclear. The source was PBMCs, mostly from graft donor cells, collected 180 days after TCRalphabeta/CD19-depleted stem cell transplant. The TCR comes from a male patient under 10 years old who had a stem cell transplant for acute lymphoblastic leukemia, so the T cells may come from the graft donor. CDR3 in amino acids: CASSLSGPYQETQYF. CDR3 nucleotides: TGTGCCAGCAGTTTATCTGGGCCCTACCAAGAGACCCAGTACTTC.